The 8 T cell receptor beta chains below all came from one sample that was sequenced in a study of Graves' ophthalmopathy and Graves' hyperthyroidism. CDR3 regions of TCR beta were amplified from RNA transcripts. The first round was an RT-PCR with HTBI primers, and the second round was a multiplex PCR. In TCRdb, the multiplex PCR reads were re-called with MiXCR into one record per CDR3 protein. The sample holds approximately 700,000 distinct CDR3 sequences, about two fifths seen once. Sequences were obtained from peripheral blood. These receptors came from an adult man with Graves' ophthalmopathy.

This clonotype has at least ten counts. The chain uses TRBV2 and TRBJ2-7; D is uncertain. The CDR3 is 12 amino acids. With 6 bases removed from V and 3 bases from J, the gap between germline ends came to 9 bases. Per the germline V gene, CDR1 is SNHLY and CDR2 is FYNNEI. The CDR3 nucleotides read TGTGCCAGCAGGGAGAACTACTACGAGCAGTACTTC. It encodes CASRENYYEQYF.

This chain links TRBV7-8 with TRBJ2-3, with D unclear. Deletions cut 4 bases from V and 8 bases from J, with 16 bases between. The germline CDR1 and CDR2 sequences are SGHVS and FQNEAQ. The length of the CDR3 is 14 residues. CDR3 coding DNA: TGTGCCAGCAGCTCCGGACCTGGTTCGATTACGCAGTATTTT. Its protein is CASSSGPGSITQYF.

This clonotype was counted many times. This chain connects TRBV7-6 to TRBJ1-1, with a weak D call TRBD1 (5 bases). Looked up from germline, CDR1 is SGHVS and CDR2 is FNYEAQ. Trimming stripped 6 bases from V and 4 bases from J, with 12 bases between. The CDR3 length is 13 residues. The CDR3 sequence is CASRLGEGTEAFF. CDR3 in DNA: TGTGCCAGCAGACTAGGGGAGGGCACTGAAGCTTTCTTT.

V and J are TRBV29-1 and TRBJ1-1, with TRBD1 identical over 8 bases. From germline, CDR1 is SQVTM and CDR2 ANQGSEA. V shed 6 bases and J 5 bases; nucleotides not matched to a gene: 11. This CDR3 contains 14 residues. The DNA for the CDR3 is TGCAGCGTAACCAGACAGGGGACGGGGACTGAAGCTTTCTTT. Protein sequence: CSVTRQGTGTEAFF.

The table lists this clonotype with many counts. The J gene is TRBJ1-5, the V gene TRBV5-5; D is uncertain. The V gene lost 10 bases and the J gene lost 2 bases, with 10 bases spanning the gap. The CDR3 is made up of 12 amino acids. The germline CDR1 and CDR2 sequences are SGHKS and YYEKEE (reference sequence). CDR3 nucleotides: TGTGCCTCCGGGCGAGGCAATCAGCCCCAGCATTTT. This translates into CASGRGNQPQHF.

This clonotype showed up many times. The chain joins TRBV2 to TRBJ2-5, with D tentatively TRBD2 (6 bases). Trimming shortened V by 6 bases and J by 2 bases, and 19 bases separated the two germline ends. The CDR3 length is 16 residues. Germline CDR1 reads SNHLY; CDR2 reads FYNNEI. The CDR3 loop is CASSPAGWQEQETQYF. The CDR3 nucleotides are TGTGCCAGCAGCCCAGCGGGTTGGCAGGAACAAGAGACCCAGTACTTC. Together with reference TRBV2 and TRBJ2-5, the CDR3 gives the full variable domain: EPEVTQTPSHQVTQMGQEVILRCVPISNHLYFYWYRQILGQKVEFLVSFYNNEISEKSEIFDDQFSVERPDGSNFTLKIRSTKLEDSAMYFCASSPAGWQEQETQYFGPGTRLLVL.

This clonotype showed up just a few times. The chain uses TRBV5-6 and TRBJ2-7, with D maybe TRBD2 (6 bases). This CDR3 spans 15 amino acids. The germline CDR1 and CDR2 sequences are SGHDT and YYEEEE. V lost 2 bases and J 6 bases, leaving 18 bases between the germline ends. The CDR3 DNA sequence: TGTGCCAGCAGCTTTGCGGGACGGATCTCCCGCGAGCAGTACTTC. Amino acid sequence: CASSFAGRISREQYF.

The chain is built from TRBV10-3 and TRBJ1-2; TRBD1 matches 9 bases. V was clipped by 2 bases and J by 9 bases; unmatched bases: 10. The germline gives CDR1 ENHRY, CDR2 SYGVKD. CDR3 length: 15 residues. CDR3 nucleotide sequence: TGTGCCATCAGTGAGGGGACAGGGATAAGGGGAAGCTACACCTTC. This sequence encodes CAISEGTGIRGSYTF.